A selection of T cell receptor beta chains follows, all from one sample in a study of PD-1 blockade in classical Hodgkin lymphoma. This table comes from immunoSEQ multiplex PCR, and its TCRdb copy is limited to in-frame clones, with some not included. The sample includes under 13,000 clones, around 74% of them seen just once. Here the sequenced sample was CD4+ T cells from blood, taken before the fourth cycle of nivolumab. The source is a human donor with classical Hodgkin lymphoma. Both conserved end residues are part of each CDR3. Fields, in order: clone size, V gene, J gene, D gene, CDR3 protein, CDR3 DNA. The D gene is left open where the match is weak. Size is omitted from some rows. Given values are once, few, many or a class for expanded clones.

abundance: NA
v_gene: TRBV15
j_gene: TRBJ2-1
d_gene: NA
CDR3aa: CATSTKRGGYYNEQFF
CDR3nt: TGTGCCACCAGTACCAAAAGGGGGGGTTACTACAATGAGCAGTTCTTC

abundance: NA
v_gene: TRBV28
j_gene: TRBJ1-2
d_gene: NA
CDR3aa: CASISDQGPYGYTF
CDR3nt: TGTGCCAGCATTTCGGACCAGGGACCCTATGGCTACACCTTC

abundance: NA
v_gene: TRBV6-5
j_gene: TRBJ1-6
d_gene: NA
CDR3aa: CASSLDSLNKYSPLHF
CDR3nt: TGTGCCAGCAGTTTGGACAGTCTCAACAAGTATTCACCCCTCCACTTT

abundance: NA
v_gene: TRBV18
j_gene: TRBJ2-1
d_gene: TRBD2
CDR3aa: CASSPPSSGRGNEQFF
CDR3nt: TGTGCCAGCTCACCACCCTCTAGCGGGCGTGGGAATGAGCAGTTCTTC

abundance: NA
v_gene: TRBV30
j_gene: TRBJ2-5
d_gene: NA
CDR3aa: CAWTRPRGPNQETQYF
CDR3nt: TGTGCCTGGACCCGACCGAGGGGCCCAAACCAAGAGACCCAGTACTTC

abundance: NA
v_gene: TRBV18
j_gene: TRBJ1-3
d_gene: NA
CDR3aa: CASTPNSSGNTIYF
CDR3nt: TGTGCCAGCACACCAAACAGCTCTGGAAACACCATATATTTT

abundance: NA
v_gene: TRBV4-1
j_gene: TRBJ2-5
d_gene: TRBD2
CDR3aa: CASSPRGGGETQYF
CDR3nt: TGCGCCAGCAGCCCCCGGGGGGGCGGAGAGACCCAGTACTTC

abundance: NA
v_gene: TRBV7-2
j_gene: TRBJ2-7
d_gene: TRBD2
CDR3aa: CASSSSSGYEQYF
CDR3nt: TGTGCCAGCAGCTCTTCTAGCGGGTACGAGCAGTACTTC

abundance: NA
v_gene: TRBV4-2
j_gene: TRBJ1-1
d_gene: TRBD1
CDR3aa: CASSQTGTGVAAFF
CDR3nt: TGTGCCAGCAGCCAAACCGGGACAGGGGTAGCGGCTTTCTTT

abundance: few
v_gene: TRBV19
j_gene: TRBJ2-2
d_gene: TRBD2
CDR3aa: CASRLAGVTNTGELFF
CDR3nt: TGTGCCAGTAGGCTAGCGGGAGTGACGAACACCGGGGAGCTGTTTTTT

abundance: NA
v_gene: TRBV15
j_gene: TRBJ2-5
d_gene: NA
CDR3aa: CATGKGDREQYF
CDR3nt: TGTGCCACCGGGAAGGGGGACCGCGAACAGTACTTC

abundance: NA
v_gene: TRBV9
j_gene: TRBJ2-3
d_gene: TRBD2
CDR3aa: CASSVSGRAALTDTQYF
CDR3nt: TGTGCCAGCAGCGTTAGCGGGAGGGCCGCTCTTACAGATACGCAGTATTTT

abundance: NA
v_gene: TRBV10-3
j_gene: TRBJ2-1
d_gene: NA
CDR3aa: CAISEQGPEANEQFF
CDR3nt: TGTGCCATCAGTGAACAAGGGCCCGAAGCCAATGAGCAGTTCTTC

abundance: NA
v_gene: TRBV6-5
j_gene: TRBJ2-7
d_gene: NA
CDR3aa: CASSSGTRGTYEQYF
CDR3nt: TGTGCCAGCAGTTCCGGGACTCGAGGCACCTACGAGCAGTACTTC

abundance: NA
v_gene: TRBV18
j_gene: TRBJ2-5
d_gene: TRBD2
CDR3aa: CASSARLAGVETQYF
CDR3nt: TGTGCCAGCTCAGCCCGACTAGCGGGAGTTGAGACCCAGTACTTC

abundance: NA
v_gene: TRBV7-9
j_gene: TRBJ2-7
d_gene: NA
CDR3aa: CASSLPPGSARYEQYF
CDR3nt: TGTGCCAGCAGCTTACCCCCGGGAAGTGCCAGGTACGAGCAGTACTTC

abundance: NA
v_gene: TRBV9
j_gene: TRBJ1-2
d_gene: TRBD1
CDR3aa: CASSVGGTGKGYTF
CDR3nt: TGTGCCAGCAGCGTAGGGGGGACAGGGAAAGGCTACACCTTC

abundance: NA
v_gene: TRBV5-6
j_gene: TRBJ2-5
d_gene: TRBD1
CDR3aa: CASSYGQGKTQYF
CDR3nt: TGTGCCAGCAGCTATGGACAGGGGAAGACCCAGTACTTC

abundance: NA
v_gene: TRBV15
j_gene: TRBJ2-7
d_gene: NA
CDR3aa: CATSRDAAVGGAGYEQYF
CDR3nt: TGTGCCACCAGCAGAGACGCGGCCGTGGGCGGGGCTGGCTACGAGCAGTACTTC

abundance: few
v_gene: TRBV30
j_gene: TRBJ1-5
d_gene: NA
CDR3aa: CAWKGNQPQHF
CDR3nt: TGTGCCTGGAAGGGGAATCAGCCCCAGCATTTT

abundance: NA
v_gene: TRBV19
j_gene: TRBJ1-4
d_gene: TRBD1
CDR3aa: CASSLRGTGGASNEKLFF
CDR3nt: TGTGCCAGTAGTCTTCGAGGGACAGGGGGCGCGAGTAATGAAAAACTGTTTTTT

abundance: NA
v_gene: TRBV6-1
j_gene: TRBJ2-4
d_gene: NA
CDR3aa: CASSEVGVWNIQYF
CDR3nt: TGTGCCAGCAGTGAAGTGGGGGTCTGGAACATTCAGTACTTC

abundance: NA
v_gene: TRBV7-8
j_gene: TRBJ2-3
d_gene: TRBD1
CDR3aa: CASSGQGKDTQYF
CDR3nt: TGTGCCAGCAGCGGACAGGGGAAAGATACGCAGTATTTT

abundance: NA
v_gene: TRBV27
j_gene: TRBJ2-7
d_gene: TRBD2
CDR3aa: CASSSAGTSGPFSYEQYF
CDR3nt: TGTGCCAGCAGTAGCGCCGGGACTAGCGGGCCGTTCTCCTACGAGCAGTACTTC

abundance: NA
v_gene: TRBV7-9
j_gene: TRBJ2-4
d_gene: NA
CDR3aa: CASSSLGGAQYF
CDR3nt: TGTGCCAGCAGCTCCCTTGGGGGGGCTCAGTACTTC

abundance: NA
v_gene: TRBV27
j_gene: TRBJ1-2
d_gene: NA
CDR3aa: CASSHGADYGYTF
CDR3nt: TGTGCCAGCAGTCACGGGGCAGACTATGGCTACACCTTC

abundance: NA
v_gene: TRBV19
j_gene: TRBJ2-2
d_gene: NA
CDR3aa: CASNPARQNTGELFF
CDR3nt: TGTGCCAGTAACCCAGCGAGACAAAACACCGGGGAGCTGTTTTTT

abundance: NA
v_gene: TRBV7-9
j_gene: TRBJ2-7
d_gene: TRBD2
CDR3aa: CASSLASGTSGYEQYF
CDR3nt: TGTGCCAGCAGCTTAGCCTCCGGGACTAGCGGCTACGAGCAGTACTTC

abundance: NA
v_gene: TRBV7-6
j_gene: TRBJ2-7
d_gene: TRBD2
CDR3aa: CASSPSGGLAGGYEQYF
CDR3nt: TGTGCCAGCAGCCCCTCCGGGGGCTTAGCGGGAGGCTACGAGCAGTACTTC

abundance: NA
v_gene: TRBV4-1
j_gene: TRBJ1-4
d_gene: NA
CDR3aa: CASSRNRDNSEKLFF
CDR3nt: TGCGCCAGCAGCCGTAACCGGGACAATAGTGAAAAACTGTTTTTT

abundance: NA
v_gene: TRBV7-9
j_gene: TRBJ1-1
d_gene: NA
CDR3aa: CASSPLTATEAFF
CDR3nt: TGTGCCAGCAGCCCCCTGACGGCGACTGAAGCTTTCTTT

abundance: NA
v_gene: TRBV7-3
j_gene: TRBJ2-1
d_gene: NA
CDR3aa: CASSLSGFYEQFF
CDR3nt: TGTGCCAGCAGCTTAAGTGGGTTTTATGAGCAGTTCTTC

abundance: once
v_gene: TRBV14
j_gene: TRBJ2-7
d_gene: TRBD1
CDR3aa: CASSKPGTGVHEQYF
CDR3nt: TGTGCCTCCTCTAAACCAGGGACAGGGGTGCACGAGCAGTACTTC

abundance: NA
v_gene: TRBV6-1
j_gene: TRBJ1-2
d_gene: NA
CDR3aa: CASSRDGLYGYTF
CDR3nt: TGTGCCAGCAGCCGGGACGGACTATATGGCTACACCTTC

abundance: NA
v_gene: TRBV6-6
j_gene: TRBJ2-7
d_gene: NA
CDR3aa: CASRFRDLHEQYF
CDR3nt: TGTGCCAGCAGATTCAGGGACCTCCACGAGCAGTACTTC

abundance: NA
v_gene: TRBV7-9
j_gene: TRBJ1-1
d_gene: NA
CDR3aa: CASSSRGEGRGYTEAFF
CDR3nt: TGTGCCAGCAGCTCAAGGGGCGAGGGGCGCGGGTACACTGAAGCTTTCTTT

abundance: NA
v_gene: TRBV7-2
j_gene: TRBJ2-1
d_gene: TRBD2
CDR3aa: CASSLAAQRERNEQFF
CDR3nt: TGTGCCAGCAGCTTAGCGGCCCAGCGGGAGCGGAATGAGCAGTTCTTC

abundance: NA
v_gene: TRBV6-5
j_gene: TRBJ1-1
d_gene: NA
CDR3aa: CASSSWGQDTEAFF
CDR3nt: TGTGCCAGCAGTTCCTGGGGGCAGGACACTGAAGCTTTCTTT

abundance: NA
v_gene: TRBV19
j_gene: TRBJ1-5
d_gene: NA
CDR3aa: CASSIPTDYSNQPQHF
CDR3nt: TGTGCCAGTAGTATCCCGACAGACTATAGCAATCAGCCCCAGCATTTT

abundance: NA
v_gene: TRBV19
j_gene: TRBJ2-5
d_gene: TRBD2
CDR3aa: CASSTLAGGRETQYF
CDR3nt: TGTGCCAGTAGTACTCTAGCGGGAGGGCGCGAGACCCAGTACTTC

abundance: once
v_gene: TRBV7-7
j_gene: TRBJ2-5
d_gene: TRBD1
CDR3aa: CASSPTRTGQETQYF
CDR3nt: TGTGCCAGCAGCCCCACCAGGACAGGGCAAGAGACCCAGTACTTC

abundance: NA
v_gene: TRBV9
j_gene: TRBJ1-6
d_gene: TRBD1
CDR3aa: CASSLGTVLNSPLHF
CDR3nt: TGTGCCAGCAGCCTCGGGACAGTTCTTAATTCACCCCTCCACTTT

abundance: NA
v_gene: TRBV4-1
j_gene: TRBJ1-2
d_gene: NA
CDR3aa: CASSQGRAMENYGYTF
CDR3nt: TGCGCCAGCAGCCAAGGACGGGCTATGGAGAACTATGGCTACACCTTC

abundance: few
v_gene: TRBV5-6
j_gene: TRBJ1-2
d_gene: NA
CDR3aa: CASSSPGASNYGYTF
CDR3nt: TGTGCCAGCAGCTCCCCAGGGGCCTCTAACTATGGCTACACCTTC

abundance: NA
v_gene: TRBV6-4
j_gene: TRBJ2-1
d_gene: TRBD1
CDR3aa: CASSELATGGDYNEQFF
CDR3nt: TGTGCCAGCAGTGAATTAGCGACAGGGGGTGATTACAATGAGCAGTTCTTC

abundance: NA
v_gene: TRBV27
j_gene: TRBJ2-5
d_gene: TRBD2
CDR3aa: CASSLGGVETQYF
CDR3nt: TGTGCCAGCAGTTTAGGGGGGGTAGAGACCCAGTACTTC

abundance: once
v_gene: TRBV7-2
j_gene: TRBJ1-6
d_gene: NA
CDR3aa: CASSPPGIRNSPLHF
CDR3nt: TGTGCCAGCAGCCCCCCAGGGATTAGGAATTCACCCCTCCACTTT

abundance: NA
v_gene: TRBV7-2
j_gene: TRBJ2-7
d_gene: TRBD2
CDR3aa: CASSPSWTSVEQYF
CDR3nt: TGTGCCAGCAGCCCTTCCTGGACTAGCGTCGAGCAGTACTTC

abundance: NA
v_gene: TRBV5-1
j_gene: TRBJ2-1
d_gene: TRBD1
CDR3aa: CASSPRTGQGDNEQFF
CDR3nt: TGCGCCAGCAGCCCCAGAACGGGACAGGGGGACAATGAGCAGTTCTTC

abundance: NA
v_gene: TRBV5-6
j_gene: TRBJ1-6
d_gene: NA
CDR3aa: CASSLNQGRNSPLHF
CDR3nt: TGTGCCAGCAGCTTGAACCAGGGGCGGAATTCACCCCTCCACTTT

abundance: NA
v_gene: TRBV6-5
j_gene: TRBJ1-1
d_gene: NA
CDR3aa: CASSYSGGIEAFF
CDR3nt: TGTGCCAGCAGTTACTCAGGGGGAATTGAAGCTTTCTTT

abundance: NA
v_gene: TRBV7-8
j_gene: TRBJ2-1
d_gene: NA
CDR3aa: CASSRLAGQAYNEQFF
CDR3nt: TGTGCCAGCAGCCGGTTGGCGGGTCAGGCCTACAATGAGCAGTTCTTC

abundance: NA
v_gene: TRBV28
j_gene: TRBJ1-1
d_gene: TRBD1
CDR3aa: CASRDAGGAEAFF
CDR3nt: TGTGCCAGCAGGGACGCAGGGGGGGCTGAAGCTTTCTTT

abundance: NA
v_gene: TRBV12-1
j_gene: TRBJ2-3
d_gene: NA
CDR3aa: CASSLAGDRSTDTQYF
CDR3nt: TGTGCCAGCAGCCTGGCGGGGGACAGAAGCACAGATACGCAGTATTTT

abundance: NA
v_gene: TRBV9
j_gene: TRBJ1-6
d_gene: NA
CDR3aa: CASSVVDLSPLHF
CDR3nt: TGTGCCAGCAGCGTAGTGGACCTCTCACCCCTCCACTTT

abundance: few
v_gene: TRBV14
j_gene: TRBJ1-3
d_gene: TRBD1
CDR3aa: CASSPRQGYSGNTIYF
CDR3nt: TGTGCCAGCAGCCCAAGACAGGGATACTCTGGAAACACCATATATTTT

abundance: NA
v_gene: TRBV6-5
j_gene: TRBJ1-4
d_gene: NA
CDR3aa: CASSPNSATNEKLFF
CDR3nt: TGTGCCAGCAGCCCAAACAGTGCAACTAATGAAAAACTGTTTTTT

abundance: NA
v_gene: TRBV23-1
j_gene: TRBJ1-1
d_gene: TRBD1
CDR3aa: CASSLPQGSLENTEAFF
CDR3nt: TGCGCCAGCAGTCTCCCACAGGGGTCACTCGAGAACACTGAAGCTTTCTTT

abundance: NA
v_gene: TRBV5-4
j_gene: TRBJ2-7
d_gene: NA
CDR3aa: CASSSSGVAYEQYF
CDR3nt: TGTGCCAGCAGCTCATCAGGGGTCGCCTACGAGCAGTACTTC